These 25 T cell receptor beta chains were sequenced from one sample in a study of early T cells in non-severe SARS-CoV-2 infection (dated by TCRdb to the early 2020s). Library preparation used 5' RACE. The sequencer was a NextSeq 500. The public reads were reprocessed in TCRdb via fastp at Q25 and MiXCR, keeping in-frame beta chains. Duplicate CDR3 protein sequences are folded into a single record with the most common DNA and genes. The sample records tens of thousands of distinct CDR3 sequences, 13% of which are singletons. About 8.3% of the sample lies in the top ten. Material for sequencing was whole blood. Source of these receptors: an adult who was a healthcare worker with PCR-confirmed SARS-CoV-2 infection or an uninfected control (not recorded which).

In this sample, this clonotype turned up a few times. This sequence joins TRBV7-2 and TRBJ2-1; 7 nucleotides match TRBD2. V trimming: 1 base; J trimming: 1 base; junction bases outside the gene matches: 7. Looked up from germline, CDR1 is SGHTA and CDR2 is FQGNSA. There are 17 residues in the CDR3. The CDR3 DNA reads TGTGCCAGCAGCTTAGTCCCCCTAGCGGAATCCTACAATGAGCAGTTCTTC. Protein: CASSLVPLAESYNEQFF. The variable domain in full, completed from reference TRBV7-2 and TRBJ2-1, reads GAGVSQSPSNKVTEKGKDVELRCDPISGHTALYWYRQSLGQGLEFLIYFQGNSAPDKSGLPSDRFSAERTGGSVSTLTIQRTQQEDSAVYLCASSLVPLAESYNEQFFGPGTRLTVL.

CDR3 in amino acids: CSVERGSTEAFF. In nucleotides, the CDR3 is TGCAGCGTTGAACGGGGAAGCACTGAAGCTTTCTTT. The rearrangement uses TRBV29-1 and TRBJ1-1; no firm D call. From germline, CDR1 is SQVTM and CDR2 ANQGSEA. This CDR3 is built from 12 residues. V was shortened by 2 bases and J by 4 bases, with 8 bases between the two germline ends. The whole variable domain, filled in from reference TRBV29-1 and TRBJ1-1, reads SAVISQKPSRDICQRGTSLTIQCQVDSQVTMMFWYRQQPGQSLTLIATANQGSEATYESGFVIDKFPISRPNLTFSTLTVSNMSPEDSSIYLCSVERGSTEAFFGQGTRLTVV.

The V gene is TRBV6-1, the J gene TRBJ2-7; D is unclear. This CDR3 is 12 amino acids long. The germline gives CDR1 MNHNS, CDR2 SASEGT. V lost 2 bases, J lost 5 bases, and 7 bases lay in between. CDR3 region: CASSELADEQYF. Written as DNA, the CDR3 is TGTGCCAGCAGTGAATTGGCAGACGAGCAGTACTTC.

This clonotype was counted many times. The V call is TRBV3-1, the J call TRBJ2-1; 10 bases align to TRBD2. Looked up from germline, CDR1 is LGHDT and CDR2 is YNNKEL (reference sequence). V trimming: 2 bases; J trimming: 11 bases; junction bases outside the gene matches: 9. The CDR3 is 15 residues long. CDR3 sequence: CASSQSGTSDNKQFF. The CDR3 region has the DNA TGTGCCAGCAGCCAATCAGGGACTAGCGACAACAAGCAGTTCTTC.

The table lists this clonotype with a few counts. The V call is TRBV20-1, the J call TRBJ2-3, with D unresolved. This CDR3 spans 12 amino acids. From germline, CDR1 is DFQATT and CDR2 SNEGSKA (reference sequence). Trimming left V 1 base short and J 5 bases short, with 7 bases between. CDR3 sequence (DNA): TGCAGTGCTAGAGCGCCAGGAGATACGCAGTATTTT. Translation: CSARAPGDTQYF.

The rearrangement links TRBV29-1 to TRBJ2-5; 9 bases fit TRBD1. V dropped 1 base and J dropped 2; count of bases not matched to a gene: 5. Germline V gives CDR1 SQVTM, CDR2 ANQGSEA. CDR3 length: 15 residues. The CDR3, as DNA: TGCAGCGTTGAAGCGGGGACAGGGAGACAAGAGACCCAGTACTTC. Protein product: CSVEAGTGRQETQYF. The full variable domain, completed using reference TRBV29-1 and TRBJ2-5, is SAVISQKPSRDICQRGTSLTIQCQVDSQVTMMFWYRQQPGQSLTLIATANQGSEATYESGFVIDKFPISRPNLTFSTLTVSNMSPEDSSIYLCSVEAGTGRQETQYFGPGTRLLVL.

This clonotype has a handful of counts. This chain links TRBV28 with TRBJ2-7; D is ambiguous. The CDR3 loop spans 12 amino acids. Germline V lookup: CDR1 MDHEN, CDR2 SYDVKM. Deletions cut 3 bases from V and 9 bases from J, with 12 bases between. For the CDR3, the DNA is TGTGCCAGCAGTTTGGGCCTACGAGTGCAGTACTTC. This sequence encodes CASSLGLRVQYF. Filled out from reference TRBV28 and TRBJ2-7, the complete variable domain reads DVKVTQSSRYLVKRTGEKVFLECVQDMDHENMFWYRQDPGLGLRLIYFSYDVKMKEKGDIPEGYSVSREKKERFSLILESASTNQTSMYLCASSLGLRVQYFGPGTRLTVT.

J is TRBJ1-5 and V is TRBV10-1; D not resolved. V dropped 8 bases and J dropped 8 bases, with 10 bases sitting between them. The CDR3 is 11 residues long. Germline CDR1 reads WNHNN; CDR2 reads SYGVQD (reference sequence). As DNA, the CDR3 is TGCGCCAGCCCCGGGCGAAAGCCCCAGCATTTT. It specifies CASPGRKPQHF.

The chain has TRBV7-8 and TRBJ2-1, with D perhaps matching TRBD1 (6 bases). The germline V gene has CDR1 SGHVS and CDR2 FQNEAQ. V was pared by 5 bases and J by 0 bases, with 17 bases between. The CDR3 contains 17 residues. The DNA for the CDR3 is TGTGCCAGCAGCGTTTACAGGGCCCCGAGCTCCTACAATGAGCAGTTCTTC. The encoded protein is CASSVYRAPSSYNEQFF.

This clonotype came up many times. The rearrangement links TRBV21-1 to TRBJ2-7. TRBV21-1 is recorded as a pseudogene. The CDR3 consists of 14 residues. In nucleotides, the CDR3 is TGTGCCAGCAGCGGATGTAGGCCTCTCTACGAGCAGTACTTC. Translating it yields CASSGCRPLYEQYF.

This chain connects TRBV20-1 to TRBJ2-5, with 9 bases matching TRBD2. This CDR3 spans 16 amino acids. The V gene's germline CDR1 is DFQATT and CDR2 SNEGSKA (reference sequence). V gave up 0 bases and J gave up 5 bases; unmatched junction bases: 10. DNA for the CDR3: TGCAGTGCTAGAGATGCGGCTAGCGGGAAGGGGGAGACCCAGTACTTC. It specifies CSARDAASGKGETQYF.

Many counts were recorded for this clonotype. CDR3: CASSVGREQFF. CDR3 coding DNA: TGTGCCAGCAGCGTAGGGCGCGAGCAGTTCTTC. The V call is TRBV9, the J call TRBJ2-1; D remains unclear. Trimming removed 0 bases at V and 10 bases at J, with 5 bases between. The CDR3 consists of 11 residues. CDR1 and CDR2 from the germline V gene are SGDLS and YYNGEE.

This clonotype showed up many times. This sequence joins TRBV7-9 and TRBJ2-7, with D perhaps TRBD1 (6 bases). Germline values: CDR1 SEHNR, CDR2 FQNEAQ (reference sequence). The CDR3 has 13 residues. V dropped 5 bases and J dropped 7 bases, with 15 bases sitting between them. The CDR3 nucleotides are TGTGCCAGCAGCCAGACTCCAGGGGATGAGCAGTACTTC. This sequence encodes CASSQTPGDEQYF.

This clonotype showed up just a few times. The rearrangement links TRBV20-1 to TRBJ2-3; possible D gene TRBD2, 6 bases. Germline lookup yields CDR1 DFQATT and CDR2 SNEGSKA (reference sequence). The CDR3 has 17 residues. V was shortened by 3 bases and J by 2 bases, with 21 bases between the two germline ends. CDR3 nucleotide sequence: TGCAGTGCTAGCCCTCAACTAGCCGCGGGAAACACAGATACGCAGTATTTT. Amino acid sequence: CSASPQLAAGNTDTQYF.

The rearrangement uses TRBV29-1 and TRBJ2-1; no firm D call. There are 8 residues in the CDR3. Germline V CDR1 and CDR2: SQVTM, ANQGSEA. Trimming removed 4 bases at V and 12 bases at J, with 4 bases between. CDR3: CSVGGQFF. The CDR3 nucleotides read TGCAGCGTTGGGGGGCAGTTCTTC.

This clonotype turned up a few times. The chain joins TRBV20-1 to TRBJ1-6; D is unresolved. V lost 3 bases and J 7 bases, leaving 10 bases between the germline ends. CDR1 is DFQATT, CDR2 SNEGSKA, per germline (reference sequence). The CDR3 extends over 13 amino acids. As DNA, the CDR3 is TGCAGTGCTAGGTCTCAGACCAATTCACCCCTCCACTTT. This encodes CSARSQTNSPLHF.

This clonotype was recorded a few times. The chain has TRBV2 and TRBJ1-6; perhaps TRBD1 as D (6 bases). The germline V and J ends were trimmed by 7 bases and 8 bases, with 21 bases remaining between them. Germline values: CDR1 SNHLY, CDR2 FYNNEI. This CDR3 region has 16 residues. The CDR3 spells CASIENQWGQDSPLHF. The CDR3 region has the DNA TGTGCCAGCATCGAGAACCAGTGGGGGCAGGATTCACCCCTCCACTTT.

This clonotype occurred many times. V gene TRBV28 combines with J gene TRBJ2-7; 8 bases line up with TRBD1. V shed 6 bases, J shed 5 bases, and the junction held 9 bases outside the gene matches. The length of the CDR3 is 14 residues. Germline values: CDR1 MDHEN, CDR2 SYDVKM. In nucleotides, the CDR3 is TGTGCCAGCAGGCCGGGACAGGTCCTCCACGAGCAGTACTTC. Its protein product is CASRPGQVLHEQYF.

This clonotype was detected once. No conserved phenylalanine or tryptophan ends this CDR3, so it is likely a read error. The chain couples TRBV29-1 to TRBJ1-2; 10 positions agree with TRBD1. The CDR3 is 14 residues long. Looked up from germline, CDR1 is SQVTM and CDR2 is ANQGSEA. V gave up 3 bases and J gave up 9 bases; unmatched junction bases: 10. CDR3 bases: TGCAGCGTTGATTTCGGGACAGGGGATCTTCGCTACACCGTC. This encodes CSVDFGTGDLRYTV.

This clonotype was seen more than once but under ten times. The chain has TRBV6-2 or TRBV6-3 and TRBJ2-4, with D uncertain. V gave up 6 bases and J gave up 2 bases, with 11 bases separating them. This CDR3 is built from 14 residues. CDR1 and CDR2 from the germline V gene are MNHEY and SVGEGT. CDR3 nucleotide sequence: TGTGCCAGCAGGAGCTCTTGGCCCAAAAACATTCAGTACTTC. Translated, it gives CASRSSWPKNIQYF.

The chain joins TRBV6-4 to TRBJ2-1; 7 nucleotides align to TRBD2. V gave up 3 bases and J gave up 4 bases; unmatched junction bases: 3. The CDR3 is 14 amino acids. Germline V gives CDR1 MRHNA, CDR2 SNTAGT. The CDR3 DNA reads as TGTGCCAGCAGTGAGGCTAGCGGATACAATGAGCAGTTCTTC. Its translation is CASSEASGYNEQFF.

This chain uses TRBV7-9 with TRBJ2-7; 9 positions match TRBD1. This CDR3 spans 13 amino acids. CDR1 and CDR2 (germline): SEHNR, FQNEAQ (reference sequence). V gave up 5 bases and J gave up 7 bases; unmatched junction bases: 6. For the CDR3, the DNA is TGTGCCAGCAGCGGGGCGGGACAGGGTGAGCAGTACTTC. This sequence encodes CASSGAGQGEQYF.

The V call is TRBV10-1, the J call TRBJ2-3; D gene uncertain. The V end lost 4 bases, the J end lost 10 bases, and 12 bases lay between the germline ends. CDR1 and CDR2 from the germline V gene are WNHNN and SYGVQD (reference sequence). The CDR3 covers 12 residues. The CDR3 nucleotides are TGCGCCAGCAGTGGGGGTATAGGTGCGCAGTATTTT. Residues: CASSGGIGAQYF.

This clonotype was observed at least ten times. The chain has TRBV29-1 and TRBJ2-1, with 7 nucleotides matching TRBD1. The CDR3 has 13 amino acids. The germline gives CDR1 SQVTM, CDR2 ANQGSEA. V was pared by 3 bases and J by 9 bases, with 8 bases of the junction left unmatched. CDR3 sequence: CSVETGSGVEQFF. CDR3 sequence (DNA): TGCAGCGTTGAGACAGGGTCTGGAGTTGAGCAGTTCTTC.

The rearrangement joins TRBV6-2 or TRBV6-3 to TRBJ2-1; 7 positions match TRBD2. After removal of 10 bases from V and 6 bases from J, the junction contained 15 bases not matched to a gene. CDR1 is MNHEY and CDR2 is SVGEGT in the germline V gene. The CDR3 sequence is 15 residues long. CDR3 coding DNA: TGTGCCATCTGGGAGGGTTCTGAATTAAGCAATGAGCAGTTCTTC. Residues: CAIWEGSELSNEQFF.